A selection of T cell receptor beta chains follows, all from one sample in a study of preoperative IRX-2 immunotherapy in early breast cancer. TCRdb's table, derived via immunoSEQ multiplex PCR, lists solely in-frame clones and lacks some. The sample holds some 42,000 clones, around 82% seen once. The sample here was lymph node tissue, taken after IRX-2 immunotherapy. The receptors come from a human donor with breast cancer. Both conserved end residues are part of each CDR3. The D gene is left open where the match is weak. Clone size is stated in some rows and not others, as once, few, many or a class when expanded.

j_gene	d_gene	v_gene	abundance	CDR3nt	CDR3aa
TRBJ1-6	NA	TRBV6-8	few	TGTGCCAGCACCACAAGGATTAGGTCCTATAATTCACCCCTCCACTTT	CASTTRIRSYNSPLHF
TRBJ1-2	NA	TRBV10-2	once	TGCGCCAGCAGTGAGGGGTCTTGGGGCTACACCTTC	CASSEGSWGYTF
TRBJ2-6	NA	TRBV29-1	few	TGCAGCGTTGGCTCCTGGGGCTCGGGATCTGGGGCCAACGTCCTGACTTTC	CSVGSWGSGSGANVLTF
TRBJ1-2	NA	TRBV7-1	once	TGTGCCAGCAGCATCGGGACGGGCCGGGTAAACTATGGCTACACCTTC	CASSIGTGRVNYGYTF
TRBJ1-5	NA	TRBV11-3	few	TGTGCCAGCAGCCAAGGGGTGGGGGGCGAAAATCAGCCCCAGCATTTT	CASSQGVGGENQPQHF
TRBJ2-7	NA	TRBV29-1	NA	TGCAGCGTTGATCGGTCAGGGGGGGGCTACGAGCAGTACTTC	CSVDRSGGGYEQYF
TRBJ1-2	TRBD1	TRBV5-1	NA	TGCGCCAGCAGCTTACATTACAGGGGAGAGGATGGCTACACCTTC	CASSLHYRGEDGYTF
TRBJ1-5	NA	TRBV11-3	NA	TGTGCCAGCAGCTTCCCCGAGGGAAGGGTGGGGAATCAGCCCCAGCATTTT	CASSFPEGRVGNQPQHF
TRBJ2-7	NA	TRBV6-8	NA	TGTGCCAGCAGTGTGGAAGGCGTGGGCCTTTACGAGCAGTACTTC	CASSVEGVGLYEQYF
TRBJ1-2	TRBD1	TRBV10-2	once	TGCGCCAGCAGTGAGTCGACGGGGACAGGGTCAGCCCTTAACTATGGCTACACCTTC	CASSESTGTGSALNYGYTF
TRBJ1-4	NA	TRBV7-1	NA	TGTGCCAGCAACTTGAATGAAAATGAAAAACTGTTTTTT	CASNLNENEKLFF
TRBJ2-3	NA	TRBV19	NA	TGTGCCAGTAGTATAGCACAGACAGATACGCAGTATTTT	CASSIAQTDTQYF
TRBJ2-5	TRBD1	TRBV6-8	few	TGTGCCAGCAGTACCCGGACAGGGCTATCAGAGACCCAGTACTTC	CASSTRTGLSETQYF
TRBJ2-7	TRBD1	TRBV6-8	NA	TGTGCCAGCAGTGCAAGCCGGGACAGGGGATACGAGCAGTACTTC	CASSASRDRGYEQYF
TRBJ1-1	NA	TRBV19	NA	TGTGCCAGTAGTATAAGTGGGAACCACCTCTCACCCTACACTGAAGCTTTCTTT	CASSISGNHLSPYTEAFF
TRBJ2-3	TRBD2	TRBV11-3	few	TGTGCCAGCACCGACAGGACGCGGGGGGTGGATACGCAGTATTTT	CASTDRTRGVDTQYF
TRBJ2-2	TRBD1	TRBV7-1	NA	TGTGCCAGCAGCTCCCTCTTCCGAGGACAGGGGAAGGAGCTGTTTTTT	CASSSLFRGQGKELFF
TRBJ2-5	TRBD1	TRBV7-7	NA	TGTGCTAGCAGCTTAGGGACAGGACAAGAGACCCAGTACTTC	CASSLGTGQETQYF
TRBJ1-6	NA	TRBV5-1	NA	TGCGCCAGCAGCTTGCTTAGAACAGTGGATAATTCACCCCTCCACTTT	CASSLLRTVDNSPLHF
TRBJ1-4	NA	TRBV5-1	NA	TGCGCCAGCAGCTCCGGGGAGAATAATGAAAAACTGTTTTTT	CASSSGENNEKLFF
TRBJ2-7	NA	TRBV7-2	NA	TGTGCCAGCAGCATCCGGGACGACTACGAGCAGTACTTC	CASSIRDDYEQYF
TRBJ1-4	TRBD1	TRBV14	NA	TGTGCCAGCAGCCCCCTCGAGGGGGCGGATGGTGAAAAACTGTTTTTT	CASSPLEGADGEKLFF
TRBJ1-2	TRBD1	TRBV28	NA	TGTGCCAGCAGGGGATGGACAGGGTCCATAACCTTTAACTATGGCTACACCTTC	CASRGWTGSITFNYGYTF